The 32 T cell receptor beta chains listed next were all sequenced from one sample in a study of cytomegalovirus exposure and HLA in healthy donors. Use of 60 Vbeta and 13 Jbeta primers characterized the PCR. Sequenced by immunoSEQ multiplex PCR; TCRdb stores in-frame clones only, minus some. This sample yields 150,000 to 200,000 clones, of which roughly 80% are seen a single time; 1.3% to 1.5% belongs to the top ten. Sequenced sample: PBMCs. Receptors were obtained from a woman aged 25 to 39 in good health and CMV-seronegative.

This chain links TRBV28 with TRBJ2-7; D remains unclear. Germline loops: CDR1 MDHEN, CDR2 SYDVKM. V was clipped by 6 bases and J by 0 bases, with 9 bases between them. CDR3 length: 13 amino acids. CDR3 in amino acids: CASREASSYEQYF. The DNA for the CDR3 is TGTGCCAGCAGAGAGGCGAGCTCCTACGAGCAGTACTTC.

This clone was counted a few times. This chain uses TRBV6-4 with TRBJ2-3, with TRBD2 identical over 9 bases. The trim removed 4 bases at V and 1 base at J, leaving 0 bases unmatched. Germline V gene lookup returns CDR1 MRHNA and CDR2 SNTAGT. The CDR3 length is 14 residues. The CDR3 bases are TGTGCCAGCAGTGTAGCGGGGGGCACAGATACGCAGTATTTT. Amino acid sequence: CASSVAGGTDTQYF.

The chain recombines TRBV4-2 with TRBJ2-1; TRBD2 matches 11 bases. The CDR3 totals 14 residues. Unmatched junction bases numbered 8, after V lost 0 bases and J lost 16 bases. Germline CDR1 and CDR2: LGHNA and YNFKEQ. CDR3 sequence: CASSQELAGGKIFF. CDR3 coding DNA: TGTGCCAGCAGCCAAGAGCTAGCGGGGGGCAAGATTTTCTTC.

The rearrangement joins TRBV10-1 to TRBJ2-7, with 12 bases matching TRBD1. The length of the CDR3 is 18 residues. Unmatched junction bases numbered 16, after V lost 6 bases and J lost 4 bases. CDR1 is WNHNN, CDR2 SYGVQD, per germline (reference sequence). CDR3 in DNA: TGCGCCAGCAGGAACCGGGACAGGGGGCCGGGCGGACTATACGAGCAGTACTTC. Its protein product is CASRNRDRGPGGLYEQYF.

This CDR3 is CASSGTGLNTEAFF. CDR3 in DNA: TGCGCCAGCAGCGGGACAGGACTGAACACTGAAGCTTTCTTT. This chain joins TRBV5-1 and TRBJ1-1, with 8 bases aligning to TRBD1. The CDR3 loop spans 14 amino acids. CDR1 and CDR2 (germline): SGHRS, YFSETQ. V lost 4 bases, J lost 0 bases, and 2 bases stayed unmatched.

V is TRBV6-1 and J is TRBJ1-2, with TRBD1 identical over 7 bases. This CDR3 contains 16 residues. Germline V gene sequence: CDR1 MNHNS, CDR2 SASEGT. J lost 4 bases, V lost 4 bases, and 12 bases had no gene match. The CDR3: CASSVGRGTAFYGYTF. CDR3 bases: TGTGCCAGCAGTGTAGGAAGAGGGACAGCTTTCTATGGCTACACCTTC.

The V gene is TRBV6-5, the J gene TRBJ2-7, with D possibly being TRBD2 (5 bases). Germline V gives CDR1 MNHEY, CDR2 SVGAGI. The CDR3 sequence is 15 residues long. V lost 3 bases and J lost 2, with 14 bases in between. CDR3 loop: CASSYTLTGAYEQYF. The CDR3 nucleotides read TGTGCCAGCAGTTATACCCTAACCGGGGCCTACGAGCAGTACTTC.

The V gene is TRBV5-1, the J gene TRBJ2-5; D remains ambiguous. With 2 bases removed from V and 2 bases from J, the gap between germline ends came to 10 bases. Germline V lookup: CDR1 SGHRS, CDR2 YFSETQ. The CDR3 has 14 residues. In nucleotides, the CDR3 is TGCGCCAGCAGCTTAGAATGGGCTCAAGAGACCCAGTACTTC. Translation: CASSLEWAQETQYF.

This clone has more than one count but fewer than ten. The CDR3 sequence: CASSYSPQGGYEQYF. CDR3 in DNA: TGTGCCAGCAGTTACTCGCCCCAGGGAGGCTACGAGCAGTACTTC. The chain has TRBV6-6 and TRBJ2-7; D is possibly TRBD2 (6 bases). CDR3 size: 15 residues. Deletions cut 0 bases from V and 3 bases from J, with 12 bases between. CDR1 and CDR2 (germline): MNHNY, SVGAGI (reference sequence).

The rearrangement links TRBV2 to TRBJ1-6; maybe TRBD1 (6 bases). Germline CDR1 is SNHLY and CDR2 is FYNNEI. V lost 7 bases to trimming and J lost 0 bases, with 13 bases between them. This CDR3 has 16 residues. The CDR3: CASNLQGASYNSPLHF. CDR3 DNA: TGTGCCAGCAACCTACAGGGTGCCTCCTATAATTCACCCCTCCACTTT.

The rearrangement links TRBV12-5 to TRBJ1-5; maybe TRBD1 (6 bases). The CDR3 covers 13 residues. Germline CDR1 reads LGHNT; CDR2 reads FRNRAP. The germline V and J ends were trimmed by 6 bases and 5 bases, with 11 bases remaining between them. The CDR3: CASGWTDDQPQHF. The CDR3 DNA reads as TGTGCTAGTGGCTGGACAGACGATCAGCCCCAGCATTTT. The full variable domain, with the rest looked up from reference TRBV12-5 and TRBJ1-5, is DARVTQTPRHKVTEMGQEVTMRCQPILGHNTVFWYRQTMMQGLELLAYFRNRAPLDDSGMPKDRFSAEMPDATLATLKIQPSEPRDSAVYFCASGWTDDQPQHFGDGTRLSIL.

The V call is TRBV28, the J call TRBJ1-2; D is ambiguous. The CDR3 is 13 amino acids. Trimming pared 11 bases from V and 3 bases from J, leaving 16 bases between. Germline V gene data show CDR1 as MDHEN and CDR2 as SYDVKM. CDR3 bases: TGTGCCGCCCGAGGGAGTTCGGACTATGGCTACACCTTC. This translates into CAARGSSDYGYTF.

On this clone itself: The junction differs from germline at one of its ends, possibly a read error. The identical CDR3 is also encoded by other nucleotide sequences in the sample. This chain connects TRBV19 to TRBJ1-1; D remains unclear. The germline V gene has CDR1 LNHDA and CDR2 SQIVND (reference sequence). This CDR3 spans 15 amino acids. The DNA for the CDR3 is TGTGCCAGTAGTAGAACGGGAGTACTAAACACTGAAGCCTTCTTT. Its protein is CASSRTGVLNTEAFF.

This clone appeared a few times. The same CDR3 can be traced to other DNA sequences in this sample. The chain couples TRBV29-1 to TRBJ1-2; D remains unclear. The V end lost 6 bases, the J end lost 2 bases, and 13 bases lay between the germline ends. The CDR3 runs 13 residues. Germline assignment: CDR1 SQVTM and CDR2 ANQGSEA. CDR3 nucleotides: TGCAGCGTGTCGGGCGGGCCCAACTATGGCTACACCTTC. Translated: CSVSGGPNYGYTF. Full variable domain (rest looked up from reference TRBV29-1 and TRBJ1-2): SAVISQKPSRDICQRGTSLTIQCQVDSQVTMMFWYRQQPGQSLTLIATANQGSEATYESGFVIDKFPISRPNLTFSTLTVSNMSPEDSSIYLCSVSGGPNYGYTFGSGTRLTVV.

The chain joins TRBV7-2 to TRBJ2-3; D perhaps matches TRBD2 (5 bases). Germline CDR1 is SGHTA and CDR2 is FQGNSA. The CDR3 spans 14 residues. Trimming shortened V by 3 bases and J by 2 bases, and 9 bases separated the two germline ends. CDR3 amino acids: CASSLLAFTDTQYF. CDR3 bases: TGTGCCAGCAGCTTGCTAGCTTTCACAGATACGCAGTATTTT.

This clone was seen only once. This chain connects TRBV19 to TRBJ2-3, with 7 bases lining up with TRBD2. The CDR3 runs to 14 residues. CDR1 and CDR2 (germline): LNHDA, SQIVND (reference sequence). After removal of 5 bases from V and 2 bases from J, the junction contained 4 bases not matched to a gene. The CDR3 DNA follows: TGTGCCAGTAGTCGGGAGCGGGACACAGATACGCAGTATTTT. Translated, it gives CASSRERDTDTQYF.

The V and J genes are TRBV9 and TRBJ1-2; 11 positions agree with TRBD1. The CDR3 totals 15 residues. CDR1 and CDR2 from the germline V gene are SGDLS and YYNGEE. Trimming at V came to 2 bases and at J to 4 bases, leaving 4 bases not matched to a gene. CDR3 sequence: CASSVGTGGIYGYTF. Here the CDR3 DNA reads TGTGCCAGCAGCGTTGGGACAGGGGGAATCTATGGCTACACCTTC.

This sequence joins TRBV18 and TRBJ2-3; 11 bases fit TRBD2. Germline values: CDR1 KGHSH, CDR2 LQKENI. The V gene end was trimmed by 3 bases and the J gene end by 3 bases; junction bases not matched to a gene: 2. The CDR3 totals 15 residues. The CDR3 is CASSPTSGETDTQYF. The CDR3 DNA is TGTGCCAGCTCACCGACTAGCGGGGAGACAGATACGCAGTATTTT.

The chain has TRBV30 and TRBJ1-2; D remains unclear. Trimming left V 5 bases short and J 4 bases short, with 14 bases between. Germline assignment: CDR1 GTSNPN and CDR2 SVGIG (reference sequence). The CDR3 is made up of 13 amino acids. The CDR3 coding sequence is TGTGCCTGGCAGGACTCTGACGTCTATGGCTACACCTTC. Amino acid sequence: CAWQDSDVYGYTF.

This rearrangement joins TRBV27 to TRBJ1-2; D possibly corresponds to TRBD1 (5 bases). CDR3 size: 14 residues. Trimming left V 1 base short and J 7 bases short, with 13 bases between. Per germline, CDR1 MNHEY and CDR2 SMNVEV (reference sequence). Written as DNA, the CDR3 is TGTGCCAGCAGTTTATGGAGGGGAGGAGGTGGCTACACCTTC. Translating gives CASSLWRGGGGYTF.

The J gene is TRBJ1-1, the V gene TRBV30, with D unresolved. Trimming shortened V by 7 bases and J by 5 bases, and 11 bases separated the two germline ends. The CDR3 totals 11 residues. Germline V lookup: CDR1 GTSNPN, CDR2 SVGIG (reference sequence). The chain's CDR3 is CAFRGYTEAFF. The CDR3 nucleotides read TGTGCCTTCCGGGGATATACTGAAGCTTTCTTT. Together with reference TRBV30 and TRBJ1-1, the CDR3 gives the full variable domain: SQTIHQWPATLVQPVGSPLSLECTVEGTSNPNLYWYRQAAGRGLQLLFYSVGIGQISSEVPQNLSASRPQDRQFILSSKKLLLSDSGFYLCAFRGYTEAFFGQGTRLTVV.

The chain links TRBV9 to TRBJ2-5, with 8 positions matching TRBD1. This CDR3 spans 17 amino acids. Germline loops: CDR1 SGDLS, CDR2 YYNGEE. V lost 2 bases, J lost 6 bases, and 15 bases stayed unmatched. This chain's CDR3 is CASSVGDMGTGQQTQYF. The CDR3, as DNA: TGTGCCAGCAGCGTGGGGGATATGGGGACAGGTCAACAGACCCAGTACTTC.

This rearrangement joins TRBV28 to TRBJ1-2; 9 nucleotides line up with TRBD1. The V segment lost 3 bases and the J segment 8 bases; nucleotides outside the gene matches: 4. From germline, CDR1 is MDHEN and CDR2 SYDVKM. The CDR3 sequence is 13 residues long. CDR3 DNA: TGTGCCAGCAGTTTTACAGGGGGCGGAGGCTACACCTTC. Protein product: CASSFTGGGGYTF.

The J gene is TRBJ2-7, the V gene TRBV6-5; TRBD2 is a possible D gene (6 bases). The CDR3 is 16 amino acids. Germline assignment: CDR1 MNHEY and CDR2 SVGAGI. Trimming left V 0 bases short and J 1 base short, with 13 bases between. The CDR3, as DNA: TGTGCCAGCAGTTACTCCGGGGGACCGATTTCCTACGAGCAGTACTTC. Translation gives CASSYSGGPISYEQYF.

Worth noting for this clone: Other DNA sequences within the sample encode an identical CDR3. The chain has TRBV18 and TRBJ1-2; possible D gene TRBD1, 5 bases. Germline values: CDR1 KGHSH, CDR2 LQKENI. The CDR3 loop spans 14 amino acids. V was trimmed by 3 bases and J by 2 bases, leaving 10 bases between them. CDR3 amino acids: CASSPGLGNYGYTF. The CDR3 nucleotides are TGTGCCAGCTCACCGGGACTGGGCAACTATGGCTACACCTTC.

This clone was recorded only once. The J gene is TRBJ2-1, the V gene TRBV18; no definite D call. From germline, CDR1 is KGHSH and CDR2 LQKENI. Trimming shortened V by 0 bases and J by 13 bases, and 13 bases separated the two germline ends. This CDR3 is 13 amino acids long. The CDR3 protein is CASSPPRNSVQFF. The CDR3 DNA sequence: TGTGCCAGCTCACCACCGAGAAACTCCGTACAGTTCTTC.

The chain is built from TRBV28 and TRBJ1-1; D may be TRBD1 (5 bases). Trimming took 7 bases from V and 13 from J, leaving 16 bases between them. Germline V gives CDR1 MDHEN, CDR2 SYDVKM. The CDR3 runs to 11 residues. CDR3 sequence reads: CASTYQGLDFF. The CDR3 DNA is TGTGCCAGCACCTACCAGGGACTGGATTTCTTT.

The CDR3 sequence is CASSFRGTTGELFF. The CDR3 nucleotides read TGTGCCAGCAGCTTTCGGGGGACCACCGGGGAGCTGTTTTTT. The V gene is TRBV7-9, the J gene TRBJ2-2, with D perhaps TRBD2 (6 bases). The V gene's germline CDR1 is SEHNR and CDR2 FQNEAQ (reference sequence). The CDR3 is 14 amino acids. V shed 3 bases and J shed 4 bases, with 9 bases lying between them. Full variable domain (remainder filled in from reference TRBV7-9 and TRBJ2-2): DTGVSQNPRHKITKRGQNVTFRCDPISEHNRLYWYRQTLGQGPEFLTYFQNEAQLEKSRLLSDRFSAERPKGSFSTLEIQRTEQGDSAMYLCASSFRGTTGELFFGEGSRLTVL.

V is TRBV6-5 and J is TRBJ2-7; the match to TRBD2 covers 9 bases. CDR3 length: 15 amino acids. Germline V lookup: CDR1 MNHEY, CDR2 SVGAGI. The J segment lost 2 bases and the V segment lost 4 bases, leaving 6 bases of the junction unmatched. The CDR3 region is CASSWTQRGAYEQYF. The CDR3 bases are TGTGCCAGCAGTTGGACACAGCGGGGGGCCTACGAGCAGTACTTC.

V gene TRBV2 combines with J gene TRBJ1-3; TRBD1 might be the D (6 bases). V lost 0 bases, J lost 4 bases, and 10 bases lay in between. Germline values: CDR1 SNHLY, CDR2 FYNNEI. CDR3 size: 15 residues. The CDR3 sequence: CASSEAGGNGNTIYF. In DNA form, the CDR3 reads TGTGCCAGCAGTGAAGCTGGGGGCAACGGAAACACCATATATTTT. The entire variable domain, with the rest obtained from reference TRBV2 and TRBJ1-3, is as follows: EPEVTQTPSHQVTQMGQEVILRCVPISNHLYFYWYRQILGQKVEFLVSFYNNEISEKSEIFDDQFSVERPDGSNFTLKIRSTKLEDSAMYFCASSEAGGNGNTIYFGEGSWLTVV.

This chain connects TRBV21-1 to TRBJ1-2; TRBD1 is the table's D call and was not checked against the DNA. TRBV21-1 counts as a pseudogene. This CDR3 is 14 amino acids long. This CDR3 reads CASSFHRGSEGYTF. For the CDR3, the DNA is TGTGCCAGCAGCTTTCACAGGGGATCGGAAGGCTACACCTTC.

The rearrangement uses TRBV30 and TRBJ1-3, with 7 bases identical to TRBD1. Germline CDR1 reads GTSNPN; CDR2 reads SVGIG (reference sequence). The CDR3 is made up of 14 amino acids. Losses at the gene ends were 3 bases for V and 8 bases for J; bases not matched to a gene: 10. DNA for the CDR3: TGTGCCTGGAGCAGGGGGTCTGGAGGAGACACCATATATTTT. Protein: CAWSRGSGGDTIYF.